The sequence of this TCR beta chain was determined in a study of cytomegalovirus exposure and HLA in healthy donors. Study conclusions and caveats: More clonal expansion characterized HLA-associated TCR beta chains than equally common others in a later analysis. Serostatus for CMV was the only available immune exposure information. TCR beta chains numbering more than 150 were designated cytomegalovirus-associated.

The CDR3 is 15 residues long. V gave up 6 bases and J gave up 4 bases; unmatched junction bases: 9. Germline CDR1 reads SQVTM; CDR2 reads ANQGSEA. PCR was performed using 60 Vbeta and 13 Jbeta primers. Produced via immunoSEQ multiplex PCR; TCRdb's table is partial and in-frame only. Here the sample spans 85,000 to 100,000 clones, roughly 69% being singletons. A remark on this clone: Its antigen is as yet unknown.

This chain links TRBV29-1 with TRBJ2-6; 7 positions match TRBD1. The TCR was taken from a woman aged 25 to 45 in good health and CMV-seronegative. What was sequenced was PBMCs. The CDR3 loop is CSVEPRGPGANVLTF. The DNA for the CDR3 is TGCAGCGTAGAACCGAGGGGGCCCGGGGCCAACGTCCTGACTTTC. The whole variable domain, filled in from reference TRBV29-1 and TRBJ2-6, reads SAVISQKPSRDICQRGTSLTIQCQVDSQVTMMFWYRQQPGQSLTLIATANQGSEATYESGFVIDKFPISRPNLTFSTLTVSNMSPEDSSIYLCSVEPRGPGANVLTFGAGSRLTVL.